The 7 T cell receptor beta chains below come from one sample, sequenced in a study of blood T cell repertoires in COVID-19. Data came from immunoSEQ multiplex PCR; TCRdb stores just in-frame clones and leaves some out. The sample shows fewer than 80,000 clones, 86% of them seen only once. Sequencing used peripheral blood. These receptor sequences come from a man aged 25-40 years with acute or convalescent COVID-19.

The chain employs TRBV9 and TRBJ2-3; D is possibly TRBD1 (6 bases). Looked up from germline, CDR1 is SGDLS and CDR2 is YYNGEE. V lost 0 bases and J 1 base, leaving 6 bases between the germline ends. The length of the CDR3 is 14 residues. CDR3: CASSVGQGTDTQYF. The CDR3 DNA sequence: TGTGCCAGCAGCGTAGGACAGGGCACAGATACGCAGTATTTT. The full variable domain, in which reference TRBV9 and TRBJ2-3 provide the parts outside the CDR3, is DSGVTQTPKHLITATGQRVTLRCSPRSGDLSVYWYQQSLDQGLQFLIQYYNGEERAKGNILERFSAQQFPDLHSELNLSSLELGDSALYFCASSVGQGTDTQYFGPGTRLTVL.

This chain links TRBV5-1 with TRBJ1-2, with TRBD1 identical over 8 bases. J was trimmed by 2 bases and V by 4 bases; bases with no gene match: 7. In germline, CDR1 is SGHRS, CDR2 YFSETQ. The CDR3 contains 15 residues. CDR3 nucleotide sequence: TGCGCCAGCAGCCTCCGACAGGGGTTCAACTATGGCTACACCTTC. Translated, it gives CASSLRQGFNYGYTF.

This chain uses TRBV7-9 with TRBJ1-1, with D maybe TRBD1 (6 bases). Trimming cost V 2 bases and J 3 bases, with 10 bases left between them. The CDR3 consists of 14 residues. The germline CDR1 and CDR2 sequences are SEHNR and FQNEAQ (reference sequence). The CDR3 sequence: CASSLRGGYTEAFF. Written as DNA, the CDR3 is TGTGCCAGCAGCTTAAGGGGGGGATACACTGAAGCTTTCTTT.

V and J are TRBV7-9 and TRBJ1-4; D possibly corresponds to TRBD1 (5 bases). CDR3 size: 15 residues. Germline V gives CDR1 SEHNR, CDR2 FQNEAQ (reference sequence). V was shortened by 5 bases and J by 1 base, with 11 bases between the two germline ends. The CDR3 loop reads CASSKTTGTNEKLFF. The CDR3 region has the DNA TGTGCCAGCAGCAAGACAACAGGAACTAATGAAAAACTGTTTTTT.

The chain carries TRBV6-5 and TRBJ1-3; no clear D. The CDR3 sequence is 14 residues long. Trimming removed 6 bases at V and 0 bases at J, with 9 bases between. Germline V gene data show CDR1 as MNHEY and CDR2 as SVGAGI. This chain's CDR3 is CASSRGSSGNTIYF. CDR3 DNA sequence: TGTGCCAGCAGCCGGGGATCCTCTGGAAACACCATATATTTT.

Regarding this clone: Other DNA sequences in this sample translate to the same CDR3. The chain uses TRBV19 and TRBJ1-6; D not certain. Germline V lookup: CDR1 LNHDA, CDR2 SQIVND (reference sequence). CDR3 size: 13 residues. V lost 2 bases to trimming and J lost 7 bases, with 6 bases between them. CDR3 in amino acids: CASSISGNSPLHF. CDR3 DNA: TGTGCCAGTAGTATAAGCGGGAATTCACCCCTCCACTTT.

The CDR3 DNA sequence: TGTGCCATCAGTGAGCGGGGGGTCTCCTACAATGAGCAGTTCTTC. Translation: CAISERGVSYNEQFF. This chain links TRBV10-3 with TRBJ2-1, with 7 positions matching TRBD2. Losses at the gene ends were 2 bases for V and 0 bases for J; bases not matched to a gene: 1. Germline V CDR1 and CDR2: ENHRY, SYGVKD. The CDR3 totals 15 residues.